This paragraph covers one T cell receptor beta chain sequence. The antigen is unknown. The source of the sample is a study of T cell responses to AZD1222 COVID-19 vaccine. Findings and limits, study-wide: Researchers took repertoire samples only after the peak T cell response had come. Baseline antibody screening turned up just a handful of seropositive AZD1222 recipients.

The protocol was immunoSEQ multiplex PCR, while the TCRdb copy is restricted to in-frame clones and leaves out a portion. The repertoire holds more than 95,000 clones, approximately 85% seen once, with around 4.4% in the top ten. V shed 4 bases, J shed 9 bases, and the junction held 7 bases outside the gene matches. From germline, CDR1 is MDHEN and CDR2 SYDVKM. This CDR3 comprises 14 residues. V is TRBV28 and J is TRBJ2-1; 9 nucleotides match TRBD1. This clonotype was sampled from an adult who received the AZD1222 COVID-19 vaccine. The specimen comprised peripheral blood, sampled 28 days after the second AZD1222 dose. CDR3 nucleotide sequence: TGTGCCAGCAGTTCCCGACAGGGGGTATTTGAGCAGTTCTTC. It encodes CASSSRQGVFEQFF. Drawing the rest from reference TRBV28 and TRBJ2-1, the complete variable domain is DVKVTQSSRYLVKRTGEKVFLECVQDMDHENMFWYRQDPGLGLRLIYFSYDVKMKEKGDIPEGYSVSREKKERFSLILESASTNQTSMYLCASSSRQGVFEQFFGPGTRLTVL.